The clone carrying this TCR beta chain was seen just once. V shed 2 bases, J shed 4 bases, and the junction held 3 bases outside the gene matches. The CDR3 consists of 14 residues. CDR1 is MNHEY, CDR2 SMNVEV, per germline (reference sequence). The data were taken from a study of T cell changes during pregnancy in multiple sclerosis. Only in-frame clones appear in the TCRdb table, and some are missing; sequencing was by immunoSEQ multiplex PCR. Here the sample spans tens of thousands of clones, more than 75% being singletons. The TCR sequence derives from a female donor with multiple sclerosis, enrolled in a pregnancy study. The chain employs TRBV27 and TRBJ1-2; 8 bases map to TRBD1. The sample in question was CD8+ T cells from peripheral blood mononuclear cells, obtained before pregnancy. This CDR3 reads CASSLQGAGYGYTF. The CDR3 nucleotides are TGTGCCAGCAGTTTACAGGGGGCTGGCTATGGCTACACCTTC.